The T cell receptor (beta chain) described here comes from a study of siplizumab effects on memory and regulatory T cells. Study findings and constraints: With siplizumab, mappable alloreactive CD4+ clones averaged 68.8% Treg-derived, versus 25% to 30% in controls. Poor capture below about 10^-5 frequency left most alloreactive clones unmapped to unstimulated subsets. Alloreactive sequences tracing back to unstimulated CD4+ memory cells fell significantly with siplizumab.

Trimming at V came to 6 bases and at J to 5 bases, leaving 9 bases not matched to a gene. The CDR3 length is 15 residues. Looked up from germline, CDR1 is LNHDA and CDR2 is SQIVND (reference sequence). This clone appeared a few times. Antigen: not known. Approximately 100,000 TCR templates were measured in each sample. This table comes from immunoSEQ multiplex PCR, and its TCRdb copy is limited to in-frame clones, with some not included. The sample has about 70,000 clones, approximately 88% seen once. V and J are TRBV19 and TRBJ1-2, with TRBD1 matching over 10 bases. Sequenced input: Tregs sorted from blood. The sequence was collected from a human donor in good health. CDR3 loop: CASSGDRGRFYGYTF. The DNA of the CDR3 is TGTGCCAGTAGCGGAGACAGGGGGCGTTTTTATGGCTACACCTTC.